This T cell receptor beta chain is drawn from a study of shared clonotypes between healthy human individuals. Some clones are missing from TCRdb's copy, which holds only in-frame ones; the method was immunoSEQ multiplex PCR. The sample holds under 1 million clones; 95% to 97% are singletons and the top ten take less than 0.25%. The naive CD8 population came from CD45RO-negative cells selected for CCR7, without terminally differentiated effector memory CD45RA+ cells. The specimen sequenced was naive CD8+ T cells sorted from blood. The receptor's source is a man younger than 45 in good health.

CDR3 loop: CASSLPSAVGQPQHF. The CDR3 nucleotides are TGTGCCAGCAGTTTACCTTCGGCGGTAGGTCAGCCCCAGCATTTT. The chain combines TRBV28 with TRBJ1-5; no firm D call. From germline, CDR1 is MDHEN and CDR2 SYDVKM. This CDR3 is 15 amino acids long. Trimming removed 2 bases at V and 6 bases at J, with 14 bases between.